This T cell receptor beta chain was profiled in a study of T-cell reconstitution after alpha-beta-depleted transplantation in children. TCRbeta library preparation incorporated unique molecular identifiers. TCRdb reanalysed the PCR reads using MiXCR and keeps one entry per CDR3 protein. Of about 250,000 distinct CDR3 sequences in the sample, more than 20% were seen once. Per the germline V gene, CDR1 is SGHAT and CDR2 is FQDESV (reference sequence). Between the trimmed V and J ends, which lost 2 bases and 0 bases, there was a span of 5 bases. The length of the CDR3 is 14 residues. General study results and limits: By one year post-transplant, T-cell counts and diversity largely arose from T cells that were newly produced. Where alpha-beta T cells came from about two months after transplant was reportedly several hundred expanded graft clones. Some patients' high day-60 TCRbeta diversity was attributed to recipient cells surviving conditioning.

This clonotype has a handful of counts. No antigen is known for it. This clonotype originated in a female patient aged 2 to 10 who had a stem cell transplant for congenital amegakaryocytic thrombocytopenia, so the T cells may come from the graft donor. Here the sequenced sample was PBMCs, mostly from graft donor cells, taken 360 days after TCRalphabeta/CD19-depleted stem cell transplant. V and J are TRBV11-1 and TRBJ2-1; no reliable D call. CDR3 residues: CASSLLVSYNEQFF. As DNA, the CDR3 is TGTGCCAGCAGCTTATTAGTCTCCTACAATGAGCAGTTCTTC.